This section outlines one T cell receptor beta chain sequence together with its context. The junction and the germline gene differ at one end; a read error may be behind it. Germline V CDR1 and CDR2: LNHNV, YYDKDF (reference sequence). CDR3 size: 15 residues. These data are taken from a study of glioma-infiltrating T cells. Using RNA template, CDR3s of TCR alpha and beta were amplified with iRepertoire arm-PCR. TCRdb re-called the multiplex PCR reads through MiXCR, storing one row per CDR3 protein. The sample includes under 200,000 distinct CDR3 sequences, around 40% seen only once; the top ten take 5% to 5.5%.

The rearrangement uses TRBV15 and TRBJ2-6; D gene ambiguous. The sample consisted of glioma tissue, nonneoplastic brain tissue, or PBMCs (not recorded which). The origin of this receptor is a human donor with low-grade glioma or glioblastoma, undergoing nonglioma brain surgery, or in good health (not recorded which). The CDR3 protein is CATSPGPSAANVLTF. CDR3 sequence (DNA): TGTGCCACCTCCCCAGGACCCTCTGCGGCCAACGTCCTGACTTTC.